This T cell receptor (beta chain) was retrieved from a study of OX40 agonist ivuxolimab in advanced cancers. Across the study: Every 2 weeks, ivuxolimab was infused into the patients intravenously at between 0.01 and 10 mg/kg. Study-wide results and caveats: Low normalized T-cell clonal expansion also characterized some of the nonresponders. Specificity for antigen went undetermined in the expanded peripheral T cells. Doses of 0.1 to 3.0 mg/kg were accompanied by clonal expansion of CD4+ and CD8+ blood T cells by week 6.

The germline V gene encodes CDR1 MDHEN and CDR2 SYDVKM. The CDR3 extends over 13 amino acids. Trimming stripped 4 bases from V and 5 bases from J, with 12 bases between. Assay: immunoSEQ multiplex PCR; the TCRdb copy retains only in-frame clones and omits some. The sample includes more than 50,000 clones, more than 65% of them seen just once. Worth noting for this clone: Its antigen is currently unknown.

The source of this sequence is an adult with an advanced solid tumor such as melanoma, head and neck, liver or kidney cancer. The sample consisted of CD4+ or CD8+ T cells sorted from blood, taken in a trial of the OX40 agonist ivuxolimab. The chain links TRBV28 to TRBJ2-7; TRBD2 is a possible D gene (6 bases). The CDR3 loop reads CASSSTRGNEQYF. The CDR3 region has the DNA TGTGCCAGCAGTTCTACGCGGGGTAACGAGCAGTACTTC.